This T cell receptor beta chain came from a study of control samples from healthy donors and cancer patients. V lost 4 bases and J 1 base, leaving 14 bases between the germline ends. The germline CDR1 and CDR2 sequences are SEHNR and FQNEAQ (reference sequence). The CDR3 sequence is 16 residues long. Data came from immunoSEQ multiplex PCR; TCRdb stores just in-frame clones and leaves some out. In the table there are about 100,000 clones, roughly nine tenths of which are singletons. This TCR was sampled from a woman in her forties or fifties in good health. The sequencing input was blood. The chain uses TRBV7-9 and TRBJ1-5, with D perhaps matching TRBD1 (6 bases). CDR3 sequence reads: CASSSEDSFSNQPQHF. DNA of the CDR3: TGTGCCAGCAGCTCAGAGGACAGTTTCAGCAATCAGCCCCAGCATTTT.